This TCR beta chain appears in the sequencing data of a study of T-cell memory formation after mild COVID-19. The wider study: TCR clusters showed largely donor specificity. Study-wide findings and caveats: Within pre-infection memory, some responding clones were found, suggesting cross-reactive memory joined.

The V gene lost 7 bases and the J gene lost 7 bases, with 22 bases spanning the gap. CDR1 is MNHEY and CDR2 is SVGAGI in the germline V gene. The CDR3 is made up of 15 amino acids. MiXCR, run by TCRdb on the 5' RACE reads, gives a single entry per CDR3 protein. The sample contains around 320,000 distinct CDR3 sequences, approximately 19% of which appear only once. This clonotype has just a few counts. Its antigen remains unknown. The J gene is TRBJ1-1, the V gene TRBV6-5; a weak D match, TRBD1 (6 bases). This TCR came from a man aged 18 to 29 who had mild COVID-19 (a few samples of this study predate the infection). Cell type and time point are not known. The sample taken for sequencing was PBMCs or a T cell subset sorted from them (not recorded which). The CDR3 DNA reads TGTGCCAGCACCCGATGGAAGGGCAGGGGAGGTGAAGCTTTCTTT. Protein: CASTRWKGRGGEAFF.